This is a list of T cell receptor beta chains from one sample in a study of T cell responses to AZD1222 COVID-19 vaccine. The assay was immunoSEQ multiplex PCR, and TCRdb's table has in-frame clones only and misses some. The data hold about 86,000 clones, with more than 75% observed a single time. Sequences were derived from peripheral blood, sampled on day 0 of AZD1222 vaccination. The origin of the receptors is an adult in good health. CDR3s include the opening cysteine and the closing phenylalanine or tryptophan. D genes are given only for firm matches. Size tells how often a clone was seen (once, few, many) or the class of an expanded clone, and some rows leave it out.

size | D | J | V | CDR3 | DNA
- | - | TRBJ1-2 | TRBV14 | CASSQDLNYGYTF | TGTGCCAGCAGCCAGGATCTTAACTATGGCTACACCTTC
- | TRBD1 | TRBJ2-7 | TRBV27 | CASSPEGALTYEQYF | TGTGCCAGCAGCCCCGAGGGGGCTTTGACCTACGAGCAGTACTTC
once | TRBD2 | TRBJ2-2 | TRBV18 | CASSPGGRADTGELFF | TGTGCCAGCTCACCAGGCGGGAGGGCCGACACCGGGGAGCTGTTTTTT
- | TRBD1 | TRBJ2-7 | TRBV3-1/TRBV3-2 | CASSPADRGREQYF | TGTGCCAGCAGCCCGGCCGACAGGGGACGAGAGCAGTACTTC
- | - | TRBJ2-5 | TRBV29-1 | CSVRREPQETQYF | TGCAGCGTTAGGAGGGAACCCCAAGAGACCCAGTACTTC
- | - | TRBJ1-5 | TRBV7-6 | CASSLVASNQPQHF | TGTGCCAGCAGCTTAGTAGCTAGCAATCAGCCCCAGCATTTT
- | - | TRBJ2-3 | TRBV7-8 | CASSFYGGTDTQYF | TGTGCCAGCAGCTTCTACGGGGGCACAGATACGCAGTATTTT
- | - | TRBJ1-6 | TRBV19 | CASTPFELRRVGRPLHF | TGTGCCAGTACCCCCTTTGAGTTGAGGAGGGTAGGTAGGCCCCTCCACTTT
- | - | TRBJ2-3 | TRBV6-4 | CASSGQLTDTQYF | TGTGCCAGTTCCGGACAGCTCACAGATACGCAGTATTTT
- | TRBD1 | TRBJ1-5 | TRBV6-1 | CASSDRGQGYQPQHF | TGTGCCAGCAGTGACCGGGGACAGGGGTATCAGCCCCAGCATTTT
- | - | TRBJ2-1 | TRBV6-5 | CASSPRDYNEQFF | TGTGCCAGCAGCCCCAGGGACTACAATGAGCAGTTCTTC
- | - | TRBJ1-5 | TRBV6-5 | CASSRGGNSNQPQHF | TGTGCCAGCAGTAGGGGGGGAAATAGCAATCAGCCCCAGCATTTT
- | TRBD1 | TRBJ1-3 | TRBV3-1/TRBV3-2 | CASSQEDRTPSGNTIYF | TGTGCCAGCAGCCAAGAGGACAGGACCCCCTCTGGAAACACCATATATTTT
- | - | TRBJ2-2 | TRBV27 | CASSLWLGRGELFF | TGTGCCAGCAGTTTATGGTTGGGTCGCGGGGAGCTGTTTTTT
- | TRBD1 | TRBJ2-7 | TRBV5-4 | CASSPGQGAYEQYF | TGTGCCAGCAGCCCGGGACAGGGGGCCTACGAGCAGTACTTC
- | - | TRBJ2-3 | TRBV6-2/TRBV6-3 | CASSYPDSTDTQYF | TGTGCCAGCAGTTACCCCGACAGCACAGATACGCAGTATTTT
- | - | TRBJ1-1 | TRBV5-1 | CASSFGTGGLNTEAFF | TGCGCCAGCAGCTTCGGGACTGGGGGTCTGAACACTGAAGCTTTCTTT
- | TRBD1 | TRBJ1-3 | TRBV5-1 | CASSRDSTVSGNTIYF | TGCGCCAGCAGCAGGGACAGTACAGTCTCTGGAAACACCATATATTTT
- | TRBD1 | TRBJ1-2 | TRBV11-2 | CASSLDGTGGFGYTF | TGTGCCAGCAGCTTAGATGGGACAGGGGGTTTTGGCTACACCTTC
- | - | TRBJ2-2 | TRBV6-6 | CASGIPGVGTGELFF | TGTGCCAGCGGGATCCCAGGGGTGGGGACCGGGGAGCTGTTTTTT
- | - | TRBJ2-7 | TRBV11-2 | CASEGSTYEQYF | TGTGCCAGCGAAGGGAGCACCTACGAGCAGTACTTC
- | - | TRBJ2-3 | TRBV7-9 | CASSSRGAPPDTQYF | TGTGCCAGCAGTTCCCGGGGGGCGCCCCCAGATACGCAGTATTTT
- | - | TRBJ1-1 | TRBV19 | CASKLGNTEAFF | TGTGCCAGTAAGTTGGGGAACACTGAAGCTTTCTTT
- | - | TRBJ1-1 | TRBV6-5 | CASSYPPQDEAFF | TGTGCCAGCAGTTACCCCCCCCAAGATGAAGCTTTCTTT
- | - | TRBJ1-1 | TRBV28 | CASTLRGITEAFF | TGTGCCAGCACCCTCCGGGGGATCACTGAAGCTTTCTTT
- | TRBD2 | TRBJ2-7 | TRBV5-1 | CASSLYPGTSGTYEQYF | TGCGCCAGCTCCCTATACCCTGGGACTAGCGGGACCTACGAGCAGTACTTC
- | - | TRBJ1-3 | TRBV5-5 | CASSSNSGTGNTIYF | TGTGCCAGCAGCTCCAATTCAGGGACTGGAAACACCATATATTTT
- | - | TRBJ1-2 | TRBV28 | CASSTGPNYYGYTF | TGTGCCAGCAGTACTGGGCCTAACTATTATGGCTACACCTTC
- | TRBD2 | TRBJ2-7 | TRBV9 | CASSGGLADYEQYF | TGTGCCAGCAGCGGGGGACTAGCGGACTACGAGCAGTACTTC
few | - | TRBJ2-1 | TRBV14 | CASSTLPGLGGYEQFF | TGTGCCAGCAGCACCCTTCCGGGACTAGGGGGCTATGAGCAGTTCTTC
- | TRBD2 | TRBJ2-7 | TRBV28 | CASSIGTTRNEQYF | TGTGCCAGCAGTATCGGGACTACCAGAAACGAGCAGTACTTC
- | - | TRBJ1-1 | TRBV28 | CASSLFSGAYAFF | TGTGCCAGCAGCTTATTCTCCGGGGCCTATGCTTTCTTT
- | - | TRBJ2-7 | TRBV6-6 | CASSYSEGEQYF | TGTGCCAGCAGTTACTCGGAGGGGGAGCAGTACTTC
- | - | TRBJ2-1 | TRBV7-6 | CASSLVFGSSYNEQFF | TGTGCCAGCAGCTTAGTATTCGGGAGCTCCTACAATGAGCAGTTCTTC
- | - | TRBJ1-3 | TRBV5-1 | CASSLAGGGTNSGNTIYF | TGCGCCAGCAGCTTGGCCGGCGGAGGCACGAACTCTGGAAACACCATATATTTT
- | TRBD2 | TRBJ2-7 | TRBV5-4 | CASSSRLAGYTVQYF | TGTGCCAGCAGCAGTCGACTAGCGGGGTATACGGTTCAGTACTTC
- | TRBD2 | TRBJ2-1 | TRBV19 | CASSGRTSGARGNEQFF | TGTGCCAGTAGTGGCCGGACTAGCGGGGCTCGGGGCAATGAGCAGTTCTTC
- | - | TRBJ1-2 | TRBV27 | CASSPRSLNYGYTF | TGTGCCAGCAGTCCCCGGAGCCTTAACTATGGCTACACCTTC
- | - | TRBJ2-7 | TRBV6-1 | CASSEGLESEQYF | TGTGCCAGCAGTGAAGGACTAGAGAGCGAGCAGTACTTC
- | TRBD1 | TRBJ2-7 | TRBV19 | CASKKTGTGISGEQYF | TGTGCCAGTAAAAAAACCGGGACAGGGATCTCTGGGGAGCAGTACTTC
- | - | TRBJ2-3 | TRBV6-6 | CASSLAQYTDTQYF | TGTGCCAGCAGTTTAGCCCAGTACACAGATACGCAGTATTTT